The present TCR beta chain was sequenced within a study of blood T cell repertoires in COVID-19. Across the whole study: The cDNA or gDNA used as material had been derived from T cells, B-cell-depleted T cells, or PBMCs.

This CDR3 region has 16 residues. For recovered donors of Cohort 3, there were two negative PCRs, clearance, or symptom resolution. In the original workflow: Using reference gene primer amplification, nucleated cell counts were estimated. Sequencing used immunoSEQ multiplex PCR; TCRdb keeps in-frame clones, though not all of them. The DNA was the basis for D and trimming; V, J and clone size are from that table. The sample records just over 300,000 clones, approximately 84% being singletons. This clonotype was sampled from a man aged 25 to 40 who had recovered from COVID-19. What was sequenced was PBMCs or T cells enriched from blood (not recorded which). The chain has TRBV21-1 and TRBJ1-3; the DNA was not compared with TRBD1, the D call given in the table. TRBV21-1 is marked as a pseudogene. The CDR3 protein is CASSKTHRAAGNTIYF. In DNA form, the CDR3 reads TGTGCCAGCAGCAAAACCCACAGGGCGGCTGGAAACACCATATATTTT.